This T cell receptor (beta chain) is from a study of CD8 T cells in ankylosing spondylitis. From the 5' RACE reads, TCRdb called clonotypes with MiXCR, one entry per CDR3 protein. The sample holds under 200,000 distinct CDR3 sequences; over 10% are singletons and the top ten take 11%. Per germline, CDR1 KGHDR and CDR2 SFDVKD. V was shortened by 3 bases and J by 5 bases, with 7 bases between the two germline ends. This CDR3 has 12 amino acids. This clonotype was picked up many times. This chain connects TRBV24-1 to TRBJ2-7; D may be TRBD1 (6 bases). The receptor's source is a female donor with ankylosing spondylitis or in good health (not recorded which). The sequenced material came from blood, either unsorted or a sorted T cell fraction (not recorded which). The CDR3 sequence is CATSDGGHEQYF. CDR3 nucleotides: TGTGCCACCAGTGATGGGGGCCACGAGCAGTACTTC.